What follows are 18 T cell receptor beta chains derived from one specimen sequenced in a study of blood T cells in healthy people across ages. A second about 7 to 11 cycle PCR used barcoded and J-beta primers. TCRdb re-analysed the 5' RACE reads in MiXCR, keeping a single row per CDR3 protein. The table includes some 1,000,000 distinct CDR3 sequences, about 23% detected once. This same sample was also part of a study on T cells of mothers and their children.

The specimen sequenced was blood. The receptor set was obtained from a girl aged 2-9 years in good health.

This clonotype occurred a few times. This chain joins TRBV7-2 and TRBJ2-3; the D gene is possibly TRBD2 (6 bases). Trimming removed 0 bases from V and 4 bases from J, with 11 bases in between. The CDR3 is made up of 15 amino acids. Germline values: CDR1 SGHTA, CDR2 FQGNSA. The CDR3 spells CASSLAAGRPDTQYF. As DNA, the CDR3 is TGTGCCAGCAGCTTAGCCGCCGGGAGACCAGATACGCAGTATTTT.

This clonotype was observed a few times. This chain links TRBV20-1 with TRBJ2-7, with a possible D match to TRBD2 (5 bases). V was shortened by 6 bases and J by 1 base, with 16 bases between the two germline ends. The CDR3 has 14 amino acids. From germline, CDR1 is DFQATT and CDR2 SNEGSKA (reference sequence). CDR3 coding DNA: TGCAGTGCCCTGGACCTCTCGGGGTCCTACGAGCAGTACTTC. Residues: CSALDLSGSYEQYF.

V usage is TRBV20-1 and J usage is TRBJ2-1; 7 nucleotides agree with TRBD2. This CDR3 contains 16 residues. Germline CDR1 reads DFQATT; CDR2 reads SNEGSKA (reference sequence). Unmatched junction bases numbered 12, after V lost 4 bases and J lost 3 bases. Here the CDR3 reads CSAIACGRFFYNEQFF. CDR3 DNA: TGCAGTGCTATAGCTTGCGGGAGATTCTTCTACAATGAGCAGTTCTTC.

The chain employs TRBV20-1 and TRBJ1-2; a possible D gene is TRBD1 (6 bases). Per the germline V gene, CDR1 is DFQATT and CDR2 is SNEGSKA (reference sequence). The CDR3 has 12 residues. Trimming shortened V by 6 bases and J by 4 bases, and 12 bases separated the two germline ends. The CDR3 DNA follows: TGCAGTGCCCCAGGGGTGAGCTATGGCTACACCTTC. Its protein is CSAPGVSYGYTF.

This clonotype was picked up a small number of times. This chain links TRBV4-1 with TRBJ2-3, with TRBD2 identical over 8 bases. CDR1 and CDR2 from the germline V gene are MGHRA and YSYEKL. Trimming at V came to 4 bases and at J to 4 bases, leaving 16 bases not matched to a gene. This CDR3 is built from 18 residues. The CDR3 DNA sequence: TGCGCCAGCAGCCTCCCCTTTTCGAGAGCGGGAGTTTCAGATACGCAGTATTTT. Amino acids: CASSLPFSRAGVSDTQYF.

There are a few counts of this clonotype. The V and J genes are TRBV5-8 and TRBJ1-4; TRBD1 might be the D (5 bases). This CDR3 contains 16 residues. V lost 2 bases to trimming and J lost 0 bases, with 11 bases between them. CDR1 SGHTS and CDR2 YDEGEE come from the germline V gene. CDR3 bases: TGTGCCAGCAGCTTATATATGGGGGCAACTAATGAAAAACTGTTTTTT. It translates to CASSLYMGATNEKLFF. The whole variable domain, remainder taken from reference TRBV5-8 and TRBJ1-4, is EAGVTQSPTHLIKTRGQQATLRCSPISGHTSVYWYQQALGLGLQFLLWYDEGEERNRGNFPPRFSGRQFPNYSSELNVNALELEDSALYLCASSLYMGATNEKLFFGSGTQLSVL.

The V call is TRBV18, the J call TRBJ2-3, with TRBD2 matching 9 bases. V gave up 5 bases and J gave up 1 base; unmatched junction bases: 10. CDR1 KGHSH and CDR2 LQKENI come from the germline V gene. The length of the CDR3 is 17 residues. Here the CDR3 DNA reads TGTGCCAGCTCAAGGTACCGGCCTAGCGGGGGCACAGATACGCAGTATTTT. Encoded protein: CASSRYRPSGGTDTQYF.

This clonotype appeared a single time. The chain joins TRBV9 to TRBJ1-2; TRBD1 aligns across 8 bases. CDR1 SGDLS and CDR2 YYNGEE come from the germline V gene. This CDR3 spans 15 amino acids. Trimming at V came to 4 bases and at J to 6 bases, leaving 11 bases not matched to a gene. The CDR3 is CASSKSGGGMDGYTF. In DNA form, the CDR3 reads TGTGCCAGCAGCAAATCAGGGGGCGGGATGGATGGCTACACCTTC.

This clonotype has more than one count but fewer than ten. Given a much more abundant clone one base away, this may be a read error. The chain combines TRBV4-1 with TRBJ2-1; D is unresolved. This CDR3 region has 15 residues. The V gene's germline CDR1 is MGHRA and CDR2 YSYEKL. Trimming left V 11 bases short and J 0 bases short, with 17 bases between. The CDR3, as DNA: TGCGCCGGCACTACTGGTCCAAGCTCCTACAATGAGCAGTTCTTC. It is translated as CAGTTGPSSYNEQFF.

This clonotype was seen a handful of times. The CDR3 nucleotides read TGTGCCAGCAGCGTTCCGGGACAGGGGATAATCGCTGAAGCTTTCTTT. Translated: CASSVPGQGIIAEAFF. The chain recombines TRBV11-2 with TRBJ1-1; 10 bases line up with TRBD1. With V trimmed by 5 bases and J by 6 bases, 12 bases remained unmatched. The CDR3 sequence is 16 residues long. Germline V lookup: CDR1 SGHAT, CDR2 FQNNGV.

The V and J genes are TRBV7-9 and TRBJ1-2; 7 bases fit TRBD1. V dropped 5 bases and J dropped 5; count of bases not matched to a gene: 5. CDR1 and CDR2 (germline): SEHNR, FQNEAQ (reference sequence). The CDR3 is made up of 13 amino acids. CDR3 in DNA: TGTGCCAGCAGCCAGGGGGTCTTATATGGCTACACCTTC. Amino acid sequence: CASSQGVLYGYTF.

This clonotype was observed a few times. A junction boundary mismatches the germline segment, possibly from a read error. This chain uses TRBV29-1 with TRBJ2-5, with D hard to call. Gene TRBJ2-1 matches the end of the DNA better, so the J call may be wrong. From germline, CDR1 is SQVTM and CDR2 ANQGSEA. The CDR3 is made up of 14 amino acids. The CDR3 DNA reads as TGCAGCGTCGAAGGTGCCATCGGGCGCAATGAGCAGTTCTTC. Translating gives CSVEGAIGRNEQFF.

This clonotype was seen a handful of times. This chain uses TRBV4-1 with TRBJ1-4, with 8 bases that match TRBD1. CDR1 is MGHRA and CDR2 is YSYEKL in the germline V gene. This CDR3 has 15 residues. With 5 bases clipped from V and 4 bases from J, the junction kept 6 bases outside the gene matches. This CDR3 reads CASSELDRGNEKLFF. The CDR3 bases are TGCGCCAGCAGCGAACTCGACAGGGGTAATGAAAAACTGTTTTTT.

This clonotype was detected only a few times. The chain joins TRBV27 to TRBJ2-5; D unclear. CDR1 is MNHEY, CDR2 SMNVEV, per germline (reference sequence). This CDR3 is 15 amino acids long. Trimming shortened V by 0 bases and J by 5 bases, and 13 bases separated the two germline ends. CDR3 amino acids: CASSLSLPQWETQYF. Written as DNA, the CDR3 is TGTGCCAGCAGTTTATCCCTTCCCCAGTGGGAGACCCAGTACTTC.

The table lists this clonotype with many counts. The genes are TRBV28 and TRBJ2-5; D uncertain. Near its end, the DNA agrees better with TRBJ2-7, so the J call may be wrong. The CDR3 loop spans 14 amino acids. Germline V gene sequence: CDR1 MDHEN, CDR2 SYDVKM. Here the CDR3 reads CASSLGGVAYEQYF. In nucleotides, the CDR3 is TGTGCCAGCAGTTTGGGTGGGGTAGCCTACGAGCAGTACTTC.

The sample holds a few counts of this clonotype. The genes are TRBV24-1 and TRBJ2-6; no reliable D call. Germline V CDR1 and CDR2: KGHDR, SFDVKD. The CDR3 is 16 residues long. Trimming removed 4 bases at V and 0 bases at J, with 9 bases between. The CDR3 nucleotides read TGTGCCACCAGTGAGACAAGTAGCTCTGGGGCCAACGTCCTGACTTTC. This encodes CATSETSSSGANVLTF.

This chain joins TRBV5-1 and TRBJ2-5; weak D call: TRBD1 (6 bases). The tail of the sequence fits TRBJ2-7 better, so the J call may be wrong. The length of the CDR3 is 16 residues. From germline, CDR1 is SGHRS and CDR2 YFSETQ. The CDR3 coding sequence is TGCGCCAGCAGCTTGGCCCTGGCAGGGGCTGGCTACGAGCAGTACTTC. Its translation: CASSLALAGAGYEQYF.

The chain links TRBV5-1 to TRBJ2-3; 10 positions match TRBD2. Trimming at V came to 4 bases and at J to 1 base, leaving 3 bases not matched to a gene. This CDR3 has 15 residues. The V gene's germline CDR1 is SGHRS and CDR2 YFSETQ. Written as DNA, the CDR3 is TGCGCCAGCAGCCTAGCGGGAGCCCGCACAGATACGCAGTATTTT. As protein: CASSLAGARTDTQYF.